Following are 30 T cell receptor beta chains from one sample sequenced in a study of cytomegalovirus exposure and HLA in healthy donors. Use of 60 Vbeta and 13 Jbeta primers characterized the PCR. Produced via immunoSEQ multiplex PCR; TCRdb's table is partial and in-frame only. The sample comprises more than 95,000 clones, approximately 70% of which are singletons, and 8% to 9.5% rests with the top ten. The material sequenced was PBMCs. The receptors here all came from a woman in her forties in good health and CMV-seropositive.

The rearrangement joins TRBV15 to TRBJ2-6; D is possibly TRBD1 (6 bases). With 0 bases removed from V and 4 bases from J, the gap between germline ends came to 10 bases. Germline loops: CDR1 LNHNV, CDR2 YYDKDF (reference sequence). This CDR3 is 16 amino acids long. This CDR3 is CATSRELGAGANVLTF. In DNA, the CDR3 is TGTGCCACCAGCAGAGAACTGGGGGCCGGGGCCAACGTCCTGACTTTC.

This chain uses TRBV9 with TRBJ2-3; TRBD2 aligns across 9 bases. J lost 5 bases, V lost 2 bases, and 9 bases had no gene match. Germline assignment: CDR1 SGDLS and CDR2 YYNGEE. CDR3 length: 16 residues. The CDR3: CASSVWGGRAGDTQYF. CDR3 nucleotide sequence: TGTGCCAGCAGCGTTTGGGGCGGGAGGGCCGGAGATACGCAGTATTTT. Using reference TRBV9 and TRBJ2-3 for the parts outside the CDR3, the full variable domain is DSGVTQTPKHLITATGQRVTLRCSPRSGDLSVYWYQQSLDQGLQFLIQYYNGEERAKGNILERFSAQQFPDLHSELNLSSLELGDSALYFCASSVWGGRAGDTQYFGPGTRLTVL.

The chain links TRBV7-2 to TRBJ2-1, with D perhaps matching TRBD2 (5 bases). The germline gives CDR1 SGHTA, CDR2 FQGNSA. Trimming removed 2 bases at V and 0 bases at J, with 11 bases between. The CDR3 runs to 16 residues. The CDR3: CASSLSPGSSYNEQFF. As DNA, the CDR3 is TGTGCCAGCAGCTTATCTCCGGGGAGCTCCTACAATGAGCAGTTCTTC.

This clone was counted once. The chain uses TRBV7-2 and TRBJ2-5; D might be TRBD2 (6 bases). V lost 0 bases and J 5 bases, leaving 13 bases between the germline ends. This CDR3 is 15 amino acids long. Germline assignment: CDR1 SGHTA and CDR2 FQGNSA. This chain's CDR3 is CASSLAAGRVETQYF. CDR3 nucleotide sequence: TGTGCCAGCAGCTTAGCAGCGGGCAGGGTGGAGACCCAGTACTTC.

The CDR3 coding sequence is TGTGCCAGCAGCAAGACCGGGACAGGGGACCTACGTAGCAATCAGCCCCAGCATTTT. Translated: CASSKTGTGDLRSNQPQHF. The chain couples TRBV21-1 to TRBJ1-5; the table's D gene call, TRBD1, was not cross checked with the DNA. TRBV21-1 is an annotated pseudogene. The CDR3 sequence is 19 residues long.

This clone was seen more than once but under ten times. This chain uses TRBV7-8 with TRBJ2-7, with TRBD2 as a possible D gene (6 bases). This CDR3 region has 14 residues. The V gene's germline CDR1 is SGHVS and CDR2 FQNEAQ. Between the trimmed V and J ends, which lost 5 bases and 4 bases, there was a span of 15 bases. DNA for the CDR3: TGTGCCAGCAGCGCCCGGGACTTCATATACGAGCAGTACTTC. Translation gives CASSARDFIYEQYF.

Notes on this clone: At one end, the junction sequence differs from germline, possibly due to a read error. The CDR3, as DNA: TGTGCCAGCAGTCATAGAGGAGGGACTATTGTATCGTTGGACTTC. Translated, it gives CASSHRGGTIVSLDF. The rearrangement uses TRBV28 and TRBJ2-7; the match to TRBD2 covers 7 bases. The germline gives CDR1 MDHEN, CDR2 SYDVKM. The CDR3 extends over 15 amino acids.

This clone was seen a handful of times. The V and J genes are TRBV7-6 and TRBJ1-1; a weak D match, TRBD1 (6 bases). The CDR3 length is 16 residues. V was clipped by 1 base and J by 1 base, with 13 bases between them. The germline V gene encodes CDR1 SGHVS and CDR2 FNYEAQ. DNA of the CDR3: TGTGCCAGCAGCTTAGGTTTGTGGGGACAGAACACTGAAGCTTTCTTT. Amino acid sequence: CASSLGLWGQNTEAFF.

There are a few counts of this clone. V gene TRBV7-2 combines with J gene TRBJ2-7, with 9 bases fitting TRBD2. Per germline, CDR1 SGHTA and CDR2 FQGNSA. The CDR3 totals 16 residues. Germline trimming cut 4 bases from V and 4 bases from J; bases unmatched to any gene: 11. In DNA form, the CDR3 reads TGTGCCAGCAGCTCTAGCGCACTGGCGGGAGGGTACGAGCAGTACTTC. Residues: CASSSSALAGGYEQYF.

The J gene is TRBJ2-1, the V gene TRBV4-1, with D possibly TRBD1 on 6 matching bases. Germline CDR1 MGHRA, CDR2 YSYEKL. V dropped 0 bases and J dropped 0 bases, with 9 bases sitting between them. This CDR3 spans 16 amino acids. CDR3 nucleotides: TGCGCCAGCAGCCAAGAAGGACAGTCCTCCTACAATGAGCAGTTCTTC. Its translation: CASSQEGQSSYNEQFF.

The rearrangement uses TRBV27 and TRBJ1-6, with D perhaps matching TRBD1 (6 bases). The V end was cut by 6 bases, the J end by 6 bases, with 18 bases between. The V gene's germline CDR1 is MNHEY and CDR2 SMNVEV (reference sequence). The CDR3 covers 16 residues. The CDR3 nucleotides read TGTGCCAGCAGACTCTCCGGGGGGCTGAGTAATTCACCCCTCCACTTT. Its protein product is CASRLSGGLSNSPLHF.

The gene calls are TRBV5-6 and TRBJ1-1; the match to TRBD1 covers 7 bases. Trimming cost V 4 bases and J 5 bases; bases outside gene matches: 11. The CDR3 is 15 amino acids. The germline V gene encodes CDR1 SGHDT and CDR2 YYEEEE. In DNA form, the CDR3 reads TGTGCCAGCAGCCCAACGCCGGGACAGTTAACTGAAGCTTTCTTT. As protein: CASSPTPGQLTEAFF.

Only a few counts were recorded for this clone. The chain links TRBV6-5 to TRBJ2-1; D is possibly TRBD2 (6 bases). Germline V lookup: CDR1 MNHEY, CDR2 SVGAGI. Between the trimmed V and J ends, which lost 8 bases and 7 bases, there was a span of 12 bases. This CDR3 spans 12 amino acids. The CDR3: CASRTGANEQFF. The CDR3 DNA sequence: TGTGCCAGCCGCACGGGAGCAAATGAGCAGTTCTTC.

This clone was observed a few times. The genes are TRBV28 and TRBJ2-2, with 7 bases that match TRBD2. The CDR3 has 14 residues. The germline gives CDR1 MDHEN, CDR2 SYDVKM. V was pared by 8 bases and J by 2 bases, with 5 bases of the junction left unmatched. The CDR3 DNA reads as TGTGCCAGCGGCAGCGGGGTTAACACCGGGGAGCTGTTTTTT. This encodes CASGSGVNTGELFF.

CDR3 nucleotides: TGCGCCAGCAGAAGACAGGGGGGAAGCTCTGGGGCCAACGTCCTGACTTTC. This sequence encodes CASRRQGGSSGANVLTF. The rearrangement uses TRBV5-1 and TRBJ2-6; 9 bases line up with TRBD1. The V segment lost 5 bases and the J segment 0 bases; nucleotides outside the gene matches: 6. The CDR3 spans 17 residues. CDR1 SGHRS and CDR2 YFSETQ come from the germline V gene.

This clone appeared once. The chain links TRBV30 to TRBJ2-2, with 8 bases identical to TRBD2. The germline CDR1 and CDR2 sequences are GTSNPN and SVGIG (reference sequence). This CDR3 comprises 15 residues. This CDR3 is CAQSPGRAFFGELFF. The CDR3 bases are TGTGCTCAGAGCCCCGGGAGGGCCTTTTTCGGGGAGCTGTTTTTT. Full variable domain (outside the CDR3, taken from reference TRBV30 and TRBJ2-2): SQTIHQWPATLVQPVGSPLSLECTVEGTSNPNLYWYRQAAGRGLQLLFYSVGIGQISSEVPQNLSASRPQDRQFILSSKKLLLSDSGFYLCAQSPGRAFFGELFFGEGSRLTVL.

Written as DNA, the CDR3 is TGCAGCGTTGCCAAGGAGGGTAAGGGCACTGAAGCTTTCTTT. It encodes CSVAKEGKGTEAFF. The gene calls are TRBV29-1 and TRBJ1-1; no reliable D call. Germline values: CDR1 SQVTM, CDR2 ANQGSEA. The CDR3 runs to 14 residues. Trimming shortened V by 4 bases and J by 4 bases, and 16 bases separated the two germline ends.

The J gene is TRBJ1-3, the V gene TRBV15; possibly TRBD1 for D (5 bases). The CDR3 loop spans 15 amino acids. Per the germline V gene, CDR1 is LNHNV and CDR2 is YYDKDF (reference sequence). The V gene lost 0 bases and the J gene lost 0 bases, with 6 bases spanning the gap. The CDR3, as DNA: TGTGCCACCAGCAGAGACAGGGACTCTGGAAACACCATATATTTT. It specifies CATSRDRDSGNTIYF.

The chain carries TRBV30 and TRBJ1-2; D is uncertain. The CDR3 runs to 14 residues. The germline gives CDR1 GTSNPN, CDR2 SVGIG (reference sequence). V gave up 4 bases and J gave up 6 bases, with 18 bases separating them. The CDR3 DNA follows: TGTGCCTGGACGCGGCCGGTCCGAGGAGATGGCTACACCTTC. Translating it yields CAWTRPVRGDGYTF.

The chain couples TRBV5-1 to TRBJ1-1; no definite D call. CDR1 SGHRS and CDR2 YFSETQ come from the germline V gene. The CDR3 totals 15 residues. The ends were cut back, 2 bases at V and 0 bases at J, with 11 bases in the middle. For the CDR3, the DNA is TGCGCCAGCAGCTTTCAGGCCGAGATGAACACTGAAGCTTTCTTT. Translated: CASSFQAEMNTEAFF. Drawing the rest from reference TRBV5-1 and TRBJ1-1, the complete variable domain is KAGVTQTPRYLIKTRGQQVTLSCSPISGHRSVSWYQQTPGQGLQFLFEYFSETQRNKGNFPGRFSGRQFSNSRSEMNVSTLELGDSALYLCASSFQAEMNTEAFFGQGTRLTVV.

This chain joins TRBV9 and TRBJ1-5, with a weak D call TRBD1 (5 bases). This CDR3 is 14 amino acids long. Looked up from germline, CDR1 is SGDLS and CDR2 is YYNGEE. Trimming pared 3 bases from V and 9 bases from J, leaving 16 bases between. The CDR3 spells CASSGTGTGAPQHF. The CDR3 DNA is TGTGCCAGCAGCGGAACTGGGACGGGAGCGCCCCAGCATTTT.

J is TRBJ2-7 and V is TRBV28; D possibly corresponds to TRBD1 (5 bases). The length of the CDR3 is 14 residues. V lost 3 bases and J lost 6, with 15 bases in between. Germline CDR1 is MDHEN and CDR2 is SYDVKM. CDR3 coding DNA: TGTGCCAGCAGTTTTAGGCCCCCTCAGGGCGAGCAGTACTTC. It yields the protein CASSFRPPQGEQYF.

This chain connects TRBV7-9 to TRBJ2-1; the D gene is possibly TRBD2 (7 bases). V lost 8 bases to trimming and J lost 6 bases, with 20 bases between them. The CDR3 spans 15 residues. Germline V lookup: CDR1 SEHNR, CDR2 FQNEAQ (reference sequence). In DNA form, the CDR3 reads TGTGCCAGCGAGGGGGGGGGTAAGAATCTCAATGAGCAGTTCTTC. Translated: CASEGGGKNLNEQFF.

This clone showed up just a few times. The chain combines TRBV5-5 with TRBJ1-2; D ambiguous. Per the germline V gene, CDR1 is SGHKS and CDR2 is YYEKEE (reference sequence). The CDR3 length is 15 residues. Trimming left V 0 bases short and J 4 bases short, with 13 bases between. CDR3 in DNA: TGTGCCAGCAGCTTGGCTCTGTTTGAGGGCTATGGCTACACCTTC. Translating it yields CASSLALFEGYGYTF.

This clone was recorded a few times. This rearrangement joins TRBV27 to TRBJ2-2; D call uncertain. CDR1 and CDR2 from the germline V gene are MNHEY and SMNVEV (reference sequence). The CDR3 has 13 residues. The V gene lost 5 bases and the J gene lost 7 bases, with 11 bases spanning the gap. The CDR3 reads CASSPARVGELFF. The CDR3 DNA reads TGTGCCAGCAGTCCGGCTCGGGTCGGGGAGCTGTTTTTT.

This chain uses TRBV29-1 with TRBJ2-5; TRBD1 agrees at 9 bases. The closer fit of TRBJ2-7 to the DNA end suggests the J call may be wrong. The CDR3 runs 16 residues. Germline lookup yields CDR1 SQVTM and CDR2 ANQGSEA. CDR3 DNA: TGCAGCGTTGAGGCCCCCGGGACAGGGCCTACCTACGAGCAGTACTTC. It codes for CSVEAPGTGPTYEQYF.

The V call is TRBV11-2, the J call TRBJ2-2; 14 nucleotides match TRBD2. In germline, CDR1 is SGHAT, CDR2 FQNNGV. This CDR3 contains 17 residues. V trimming: 3 bases; J trimming: 7 bases; junction bases outside the gene matches: 7. The CDR3 region is CASSLGTSGSRVGELFF. The CDR3 coding sequence is TGTGCCAGCAGCTTGGGGACTAGCGGGAGCAGGGTCGGGGAGCTGTTTTTT.

The chain links TRBV27 to TRBJ2-1; TRBD2 might be the D (6 bases). Trimming stripped 2 bases from V and 1 base from J, with 15 bases between. Germline-derived CDR1 and CDR2 are MNHEY and SMNVEV (reference sequence). The CDR3 runs to 17 residues. The CDR3 protein is CASSLIGSGDSYNEQFF. The CDR3 region has the DNA TGTGCCAGCAGTTTAATCGGTTCGGGGGATTCCTACAATGAGCAGTTCTTC.

The genes are TRBV15 and TRBJ2-1, with 9 bases lining up with TRBD2. The CDR3 is made up of 23 amino acids. The germline V gene encodes CDR1 LNHNV and CDR2 YYDKDF (reference sequence). With V trimmed by 0 bases and J by 5 bases, 26 bases remained unmatched. The CDR3 region has the DNA TGTGCCACCAGCAGAGACGTTGTTTTAAGAGGCCAGCGGGAGGCTTATTCAAACAATGAGCAGTTCTTC. Encoded protein: CATSRDVVLRGQREAYSNNEQFF.

This chain joins TRBV19 and TRBJ2-7, with a tentative D call TRBD1 (6 bases). The germline V and J ends were trimmed by 3 bases and 4 bases, with 10 bases remaining between them. This CDR3 comprises 13 residues. CDR1 is LNHDA, CDR2 SQIVND, per germline (reference sequence). The CDR3 DNA reads TGTGCCAGTAGTATCGAACAGGGATACGAGCAGTACTTC. This codes for CASSIEQGYEQYF.